Listed here are 15 T cell receptor beta chains from one sample, sequenced in a study of tumor-infiltrating lymphocytes in primary liver carcinoma. RNA was extracted from whole blood without cell sorting, alongside germline DNA. Total RNA amounting to roughly 450 ng was the source from which TCR beta cDNA was made with a constant-region primer. Modified slightly, ARM-PCR produced TCR beta libraries over three nested multiplex PCR rounds. Primers for the first two PCR rounds were TRBV1-TRBV30 forward primers and a C-beta reverse primer (around 10 cycles per round). TCRdb fed the multiplex PCR reads into MiXCR, producing one record per CDR3 protein. The sample consists of 320,000 or so distinct CDR3 sequences, 65% of them appearing once. Material for sequencing was peripheral blood. The receptors derive from a man aged 40-49 years with primary liver carcinoma and hepatitis B virus infection.

For this clonotype: This sequence may be a read error, since a much larger clone differs from it by one base. This sequence joins TRBV5-4 and TRBJ2-2, with 11 bases identical to TRBD2. CDR3 size: 16 residues. V shed 4 bases and J 7 bases; nucleotides not matched to a gene: 9. The germline gives CDR1 SGHNT, CDR2 YYREEE (reference sequence). The CDR3: CASSGPLAGDNGELFF. The DNA of the CDR3 is TGTGCCAGCAGCGGGCCACTAGCGGGGGACAACGGGGAGCTGTTTTTT.

The chain is built from TRBV4-3 and TRBJ2-1; 7 bases agree with TRBD2. CDR1 is LGHNA, CDR2 YSLEER, per germline. The CDR3 covers 15 residues. J was trimmed by 13 bases and V by 4 bases; bases with no gene match: 16. CDR3 residues: CASSLGLDAHSRQFF. The CDR3 region has the DNA TGCGCCAGCAGCCTAGGACTAGACGCCCATAGTCGACAGTTCTTC.

Notes on this clonotype: One base away lies a much larger clone, so this may be a sequencing read error. The chain employs TRBV6-5 and TRBJ1-2, with a tentative D call TRBD1 (6 bases). The CDR3 consists of 13 residues. The germline V and J ends were trimmed by 5 bases and 8 bases, with 15 bases remaining between them. Germline V lookup: CDR1 MNHEY, CDR2 SVGAGI. Here the CDR3 DNA reads TGTGCCAGCAGTCCTATAGGGGGAGGAGGCTACACCTTC. Its translation is CASSPIGGGGYTF.

A note on this clonotype: Lacking the conserved final phenylalanine or tryptophan, this CDR3 likely reflects a read error. The rearrangement joins TRBV4-2 to TRBJ2-5; D is ambiguous. The CDR3 totals 17 residues. CDR1 is LGHNA and CDR2 is YNFKEQ in the germline V gene. The CDR3 spells CASSQVLLVQAQETQYL. DNA of the CDR3: TGTGCCAGTAGCCAAGTGCTTCTTGTGCAGGCTCAAGAGACCCAGTACTTA.

The V call is TRBV28, the J call TRBJ2-3; weak D call: TRBD1 (7 bases). CDR1 and CDR2 from the germline V gene are MDHEN and SYDVKM. V dropped 10 bases and J dropped 5 bases, with 16 bases sitting between them. The CDR3 loop spans 13 amino acids. CDR3 bases: TGTGCCAACAGCCCAGGGGGGTTAGATACGCAGTATTTT. Translating it yields CANSPGGLDTQYF.

Details on this clonotype: Germline is not matched at one junction end, which may reflect a read error. The chain couples TRBV12-3 or TRBV12-4 to TRBJ2-7; the D is unclear. The CDR3 has 13 amino acids. The CDR3 DNA is TGTACCAGCAGTTTAACGCTAGACCACGAGCAGTACTTC. It specifies CTSSLTLDHEQYF.

The CDR3: CASSTAGTGGNEQFF. CDR3 DNA sequence: TGTGCCAGCAGCACAGCCGGGACAGGTGGAAATGAGCAGTTCTTC. The V gene is TRBV7-9, the J gene TRBJ2-1; the match to TRBD1 covers 8 bases. Per germline, CDR1 SEHNR and CDR2 FQNEAQ (reference sequence). The V segment lost 5 bases and the J segment 7 bases; nucleotides outside the gene matches: 10. The CDR3 is made up of 15 amino acids.

In regard to this clonotype: This could be a read error, since a much larger clone is one nucleotide away. The V call is TRBV6-5, the J call TRBJ2-5; no definite D call. The CDR3 contains 15 residues. Germline CDR1 reads MNHEY; CDR2 reads SVGAGI. V dropped 6 bases and J dropped 9 bases, with 23 bases sitting between them. CDR3 bases: TGTGCCAGCAGCCTTCGAGCCGGATCACATGAGTCCCAGTACTTC. Residues: CASSLRAGSHESQYF.

The genes are TRBV25-1 and TRBJ2-7, with D perhaps matching TRBD1 (5 bases). V lost 4 bases to trimming and J lost 3 bases, with 13 bases between them. This CDR3 comprises 14 residues. Germline CDR1 and CDR2: MGHDK and SYGVNS. The CDR3 is CASSGGHVNYEQYF. DNA of the CDR3: TGTGCCAGCAGTGGCGGACACGTAAACTACGAGCAGTACTTC.

The rearrangement links TRBV28 to TRBJ2-7; possible D gene TRBD2, 5 bases. Germline lookup yields CDR1 MDHEN and CDR2 SYDVKM. The germline V and J ends were trimmed by 3 bases and 6 bases, with 12 bases remaining between them. The length of the CDR3 is 13 residues. CDR3 DNA: TGTGCCAGCAGTTTGACGGGGATCGGCGAGCAGTACTTC. Protein sequence: CASSLTGIGEQYF.

This clonotype has just one count. Mismatch with germline at one junction end may stem from a read error. The chain joins TRBV29-1 to TRBJ2-1; D is possibly TRBD1 (6 bases). CDR1 SQVTM and CDR2 ANQGSEA come from the germline V gene. The length of the CDR3 is 11 residues. CDR3 sequence reads: CSVGQVNEQFF. DNA of the CDR3: TGCAGCGTTGGACAGGTCAATGAGCAGTTTTTC.

A note on this clonotype: One end of the junction is discordant with germline, which a read error may explain. This chain connects TRBV11-2 to TRBJ1-5; D gene unclear. The germline V gene encodes CDR1 SGHAT and CDR2 FQNNGV. The CDR3 contains 13 residues. Here the CDR3 reads CAGSGDPEQPQHF. CDR3 in DNA: TGTGCCGGCAGCGGGGATCCCGAACAGCCCCAACATTTT.

This chain links TRBV9 with TRBJ2-7; the match to TRBD1 covers 10 bases. The CDR3 is made up of 14 amino acids. CDR1 and CDR2 (germline): SGDLS, YYNGEE. J gave up 9 bases and V 0 bases, and 6 bases lay outside the gene matches. In DNA form, the CDR3 reads TGTGCCAGCAGCGTAGGTGACAGGGGGCATGTGCAGTACTTC. It specifies CASSVGDRGHVQYF.

Concerning this clonotype itself: The missing conserved phenylalanine or tryptophan at the end of this CDR3 makes a read error likely. The chain carries TRBV4-3 and TRBJ1-2; weak D call: TRBD1 (6 bases). The CDR3 loop spans 15 amino acids. The germline CDR1 and CDR2 sequences are LGHNA and YSLEER. Here the CDR3 reads CASSRADRSNCGYTL. The DNA of the CDR3 is TGCGCCAGCAGCCGAGCGGACAGAAGTAACTGTGGCTACACCTTA.

To note about this clonotype: Given a much more abundant clone one base away, this may be a read error. Here the CDR3 omits its conserved ending phenylalanine or tryptophan, so a read error is the likely source. The chain couples TRBV5-6 to TRBJ2-7; TRBD2 aligns across 9 bases. CDR1 and CDR2 (germline): SGHDT, YYEEEE. V lost 3 bases, J lost 2 bases, and 9 bases stayed unmatched. There are 16 residues in the CDR3. The CDR3 bases are TGTGCCAGCAGCTGGCGATCTAGCGGGAAGACCTACGAGCAGTACCTC. This translates into CASSWRSSGKTYEQYL.